These T cell receptor beta chains were read from a single sample in a study of CD8 T cells in ankylosing spondylitis. One entry per CDR3 protein, called by TCRdb with MiXCR from the 5' RACE reads. The table records 700,000 to 1,000,000 distinct CDR3 sequences, about an eighth of them present only once. Sequencing was carried out using blood, either unsorted or a sorted T cell fraction (not recorded which). All receptors come from a male donor with ankylosing spondylitis. CDR3s include the opening cysteine and the closing phenylalanine or tryptophan. D genes are given only for firm matches. Not every row has a clone size; where given, it reads once, few, many or a size class.

d_gene	j_gene	abundance	v_gene	CDR3nt	CDR3aa
.	TRBJ2-1	.	TRBV7-2	TGTGCCAGCAGCTTGAGGGTAGCCTACAATGAGCAGTTCTTC	CASSLRVAYNEQFF
.	TRBJ1-2	.	TRBV11-2	TGTGCCAGCAGCTTAGGGGCGTGGAGTGGCTACACCTTC	CASSLGAWSGYTF
.	TRBJ1-5	few	TRBV20-1	TGCAGTGCTAGAGTGGAAGTAGGGAATCAGCCCCAGCATTTT	CSARVEVGNQPQHF
.	TRBJ2-5	many	TRBV4-3	TGCGCCAGCAGCCAAGATCGGTGGGAGACCCAGTACTTC	CASSQDRWETQYF
.	TRBJ2-2	.	TRBV7-2	TGTGCCGGCAACGCGACAGTCGCGAACACCGGGGAGCTGTTTTTT	CAGNATVANTGELFF
.	TRBJ1-2	.	TRBV7-2	TGTGCCAGCAGCTCTCCAAATACAGGGTTGATCTATGGCTACACCTTC	CASSSPNTGLIYGYTF
.	TRBJ1-2	.	TRBV3-1	TGTGCCAGCAGCCACCGGGACGACTATGGCTACACCTTC	CASSHRDDYGYTF
.	TRBJ2-7	.	TRBV5-1	TGCGCCAGCAGCTTGGAATCTAGCAGACAACAGTACTTC	CASSLESSRQQYF
.	TRBJ1-5	many	TRBV10-3	TGTGCCATCAATGGACAGACCAATCAGCCCCAGCATTTT	CAINGQTNQPQHF
.	TRBJ1-6	many	TRBV20-1	TGCAGTGCTAGAGCAGATGTGGATTCACCCCTCCACTTT	CSARADVDSPLHF
.	TRBJ2-5	few	TRBV20-1	TGCAGTGCCATTTATAGCCGGAACAGGGAGAGGGAGACCCAGTACTTC	CSAIYSRNRERETQYF
.	TRBJ2-5	few	TRBV5-1	TGCGCCAGCAGAATCGGGGCGGTCCCGGAGACCCAGTACTTC	CASRIGAVPETQYF
.	TRBJ1-2	many	TRBV20-1	TGCAGTGGGTCAAGAGGGGCGGACTATGGCTACACCTTC	CSGSRGADYGYTF
.	TRBJ2-2	few	TRBV20-1	TGCAGTGCTAGAGATTGGCCGTACCGGGAGCTGTTTTTT	CSARDWPYRELFF
TRBD1	TRBJ2-5	few	TRBV20-1	TGCAGTGCTTACCGGGACAGGGGTTTGGAGACCCAGTACTTC	CSAYRDRGLETQYF
TRBD1	TRBJ1-2	few	TRBV10-3	TGTGCCATCAGTGGGGCAGGGGGTGTCTATGGCTACACCTTC	CAISGAGGVYGYTF
TRBD2	TRBJ2-5	.	TRBV20-1	TGCAGTGCCGACCCTTCGGGACTAGCGGGCGTAGAGACCCAGTACTTC	CSADPSGLAGVETQYF
TRBD2	TRBJ2-5	few	TRBV28	TGTGCCAGCCAGGGGAGCGGGAGGTCCTTAGGAGAGACCCAGTACTTC	CASQGSGRSLGETQYF
.	TRBJ2-3	few	TRBV6-5	TGTGCCAGCAGTTACGGGGGAACAAGCACAGATACGCAGTATTTT	CASSYGGTSTDTQYF
.	TRBJ2-5	many	TRBV9	TGTGCCAGCAGCCCTCAGGGGTCCGGAACCCAGTACTTC	CASSPQGSGTQYF
.	TRBJ1-5	.	TRBV10-2	TGCGCCAGCAGTGAGTCCGGGATCATCAATCAGCCCCAGCATTTT	CASSESGIINQPQHF
.	TRBJ1-5	.	TRBV20-1	TGCAGTGCTAGAGATCCTATGAATAGCAATCAGCCCCAGCATTTT	CSARDPMNSNQPQHF
.	TRBJ2-5	many	TRBV7-2	TGTGCCAGCAGCTCACAGGGCCAAGAGACCCAGTACTTC	CASSSQGQETQYF
.	TRBJ2-3	few	TRBV9	TGTGCCAGCAGCCCAGGGGCGGTTAGCACAGATACGCAGTATTTT	CASSPGAVSTDTQYF
TRBD2	TRBJ2-1	few	TRBV7-2	TGTGCCAGCAGCTCTCCTAGAGCGGGAGGCCCTGGTGAGCAGTTCTTC	CASSSPRAGGPGEQFF
TRBD2	TRBJ2-2	few	TRBV4-2	TGTGCCAGCAGCCACCCCGACACTAGCGGAAACCCGAACACCGGGGAGCTGTTTTTT	CASSHPDTSGNPNTGELFF
TRBD1	TRBJ2-1	few	TRBV12-3/TRBV12-4	TGTGCCGAGGGGGCAGCCTCCTACAATGAGCAGTTCTTC	CAEGAASYNEQFF
.	TRBJ2-5	many	TRBV20-1	TGCAGTGCTAGTGAATTCGGGTTCCAGGAGACCCAGTACTTC	CSASEFGFQETQYF
TRBD1	TRBJ1-1	few	TRBV4-3	TGCGCCAGCAGACCAATACTCACAGGGGAAACTGAAGCTTTCTTT	CASRPILTGETEAFF
TRBD1	TRBJ2-1	few	TRBV5-5	TGTGCCAGCAGCAAGTCAGGGGGCTATTCCTACAATGAGCAGTTCTTC	CASSKSGGYSYNEQFF
TRBD1	TRBJ2-7	few	TRBV7-7	TGTGCTAGCAGCCCGGGACAGCACTACGAGCAGTACTTC	CASSPGQHYEQYF
TRBD1	TRBJ1-1	few	TRBV20-1	TGCAGTGCCATCACAGGGGCCGCTGAAGCTTTCTTT	CSAITGAAEAFF
.	TRBJ1-4	few	TRBV29-1	TGCAGCGTCGACCTACTCCAAGGGGAAAAACTGTTTTTT	CSVDLLQGEKLFF
.	TRBJ1-1	few	TRBV9	TGTGCCAGCAGCGTAGATTCTGACACTGAAGCTTTCTTT	CASSVDSDTEAFF
.	TRBJ1-5	.	TRBV20-1	TGCAGTGCCACAGTGGGCCGGGGGGTTCATCAGCCCCAGCATTTT	CSATVGRGVHQPQHF
TRBD2	TRBJ2-3	many	TRBV20-1	TGCAGTGGGGGACTAGCGCGCACAGATACGCAGTATTTT	CSGGLARTDTQYF
.	TRBJ2-2	.	TRBV20-1	TGCAGTGCTAGTCGCCGGAGCGAGAACACCGGGGAGCTGTTTTTT	CSASRRSENTGELFF
.	TRBJ1-5	.	TRBV2	TGTGCCAGCAGTGTTGGCCAGTTAATTTATCAGCCCCAGCATTTT	CASSVGQLIYQPQHF
TRBD2	TRBJ2-1	.	TRBV11-1	TGTGCCAGCAGCCCACGGGGACTAGCGGGAGGTTTGTCCTACAATGAGCAGTTCTTC	CASSPRGLAGGLSYNEQFF
.	TRBJ2-3	few	TRBV4-2	TGTGCCAGCAGCCAAGGACTCTCAGCCACAGATACGCAGTATTTT	CASSQGLSATDTQYF
TRBD2	TRBJ2-5	.	TRBV5-1	TGCGCCAGCAGCTTGGAATCCCGGACTAGCGGGTTCCAAGAGACCCAGTACTTC	CASSLESRTSGFQETQYF
.	TRBJ2-7	few	TRBV20-1	TGCAGTGCTCAGACGGATAGGATACCCTACGAGCAGTACTTC	CSAQTDRIPYEQYF
.	TRBJ2-7	.	TRBV15	TGTGCCACCAGCAGAGTCGGCAGCCTCTACGAGCAGTACTTC	CATSRVGSLYEQYF
.	TRBJ2-7	.	TRBV9	TGTGCCAGCAGCGTAGGAGGTACGGACTACGAGCAGTACTTC	CASSVGGTDYEQYF
TRBD2	TRBJ2-3	many	TRBV20-1	TGCAGTGCGACCGCCGGCGGGAGTGGTAGCACAGATACGCAGTATTTT	CSATAGGSGSTDTQYF
.	TRBJ2-5	few	TRBV7-2	TGTGCCAGCAGCTTACAGCCAGGGGGGCAAGAGACCCAGTACTTC	CASSLQPGGQETQYF
TRBD1	TRBJ2-7	.	TRBV10-3	TGTGCCATCACGGGACAGGGGGACCCCTACGAGCAGTACTTC	CAITGQGDPYEQYF
TRBD2	TRBJ2-7	.	TRBV27	TGTGCCAGCAGTTTATCAGGCGGGGGGATCATCTCCTACGAGCAGTACTTC	CASSLSGGGIISYEQYF
TRBD2	TRBJ2-7	.	TRBV7-2	TGTGCCAGCAGCTTACTAGCGGTGAAACCCGAGCAGTACTTC	CASSLLAVKPEQYF
TRBD2	TRBJ2-7	few	TRBV5-1	TGCGCCAGCAGCTTTAGCGGGGGGGCCTTCGAGCAGTACTTC	CASSFSGGAFEQYF
.	TRBJ2-5	few	TRBV5-1	TGTGCCAGCAGCTTAGTCGGGGTGGGCCAAGAGACCCAGTACTTC	CASSLVGVGQETQYF
.	TRBJ1-4	.	TRBV4-2	TGTGCCAGCAGCGCGCGGGGGGGAGGATCTAATGAAAAACTGTTTTTT	CASSARGGGSNEKLFF
.	TRBJ1-6	.	TRBV5-1	TGCGCCAGCCGGGGGCGAACCTCCTATAATTCACCCCTCCACTTT	CASRGRTSYNSPLHF
.	TRBJ2-2	few	TRBV27	TGTGCCAGCAGTAGGGTGCAGGGGGAGGTCGGGGAGCTGTTTTTT	CASSRVQGEVGELFF
.	TRBJ1-2	.	TRBV20-1	TGCAGTGCTTACAACAGCTATGGCTACACCTTC	CSAYNSYGYTF
.	TRBJ1-2	.	TRBV20-1	TGCAGTACCAGCAAAGTATTTTATGGCTACACCTTC	CSTSKVFYGYTF
.	TRBJ1-2	few	TRBV5-6	TGTGCCAGCACACTAGACGGGCTCTATGGCTACACCTTC	CASTLDGLYGYTF
.	TRBJ1-5	.	TRBV2	TGTGCCAGCAGTGAAGCGACCCGGGATCAGCCCCAGCATTTT	CASSEATRDQPQHF
.	TRBJ1-5	few	TRBV5-1	TGCGCCAGCAGCTTGGAGGGCAGTTATGGAGATCAGCCCCAGCATTTT	CASSLEGSYGDQPQHF
.	TRBJ2-3	.	TRBV19	TGTGCCAGTAGTACGATAGATACGCAGTATTTT	CASSTIDTQYF